The 16 T cell receptor beta chains below come from one sample, sequenced in a study of shared clonotypes between healthy human individuals. Some clones are missing from TCRdb's copy, which holds only in-frame ones; the method was immunoSEQ multiplex PCR. The sample consists of millions of clones, about 95% of them appearing once. The sequenced sample was naive CD4+ T cells sorted from blood. As to subset: CD45RA+ positively selected. These receptors were obtained from a man aged 18-30 years in good health.

The chain recombines TRBV6-1 with TRBJ2-3; D gene uncertain. Trimming removed 10 bases at V and 0 bases at J, with 17 bases between. CDR3 length equals 15 residues. Germline CDR1 MNHNS, CDR2 SASEGT. CDR3 DNA sequence: TGTGCCACTCATTCAGGCTTACCTAGCACAGATACGCAGTATTTT. This gives the protein CATHSGLPSTDTQYF.

The rearrangement links TRBV10-3 to TRBJ1-1, with a tentative D call TRBD1 (6 bases). The CDR3 covers 13 residues. V was cut by 11 bases and J by 1 base, with 14 bases left in between. Germline loops: CDR1 ENHRY, CDR2 SYGVKD. CDR3 DNA sequence: TGTGCCGCTTCCGGGACAACGAACACTGAAGCTTTCTTT. Translation: CAASGTTNTEAFF.

The chain employs TRBV18 and TRBJ1-5; D not resolved. Trimming removed 2 bases at V and 2 bases at J, with 7 bases between. Germline values: CDR1 KGHSH, CDR2 LQKENI. This CDR3 region has 14 residues. CDR3 residues: CASSPGLGNQPQHF. Here the CDR3 DNA reads TGTGCCAGCTCACCAGGGCTCGGCAATCAGCCCCAGCATTTT.

The gene calls are TRBV6-5 and TRBJ2-3; maybe TRBD2 (6 bases). CDR3 size: 13 residues. Germline CDR1 MNHEY, CDR2 SVGAGI. Trimming removed 0 bases at V and 14 bases at J, with 15 bases between. CDR3 sequence (DNA): TGTGCCAGCAGTTACTCCGTCCGCGGGGATTGGTATTTT. Its protein is CASSYSVRGDWYF.

This chain joins TRBV6-6 and TRBJ1-2, with D hard to call. Germline V CDR1 and CDR2: MNHNY, SVGAGI (reference sequence). The CDR3 is 11 amino acids. V was clipped by 5 bases and J by 8 bases, with 9 bases between them. DNA for the CDR3: TGTGCCAGCAGTCGAGACCGCGGCTACACCTTC. Translating gives CASSRDRGYTF.

The V gene is TRBV28, the J gene TRBJ2-7; maybe TRBD1 (6 bases). This CDR3 has 16 amino acids. V dropped 6 bases and J dropped 3 bases, with 21 bases sitting between them. The germline V gene encodes CDR1 MDHEN and CDR2 SYDVKM. The CDR3 DNA follows: TGTGCCAGCAGATCACCGGGACACGAGGCAGGCTACGAGCAGTACTTC. Translated: CASRSPGHEAGYEQYF.

This chain links TRBV30 with TRBJ1-5, with D perhaps matching TRBD1 (5 bases). This CDR3 is 13 amino acids long. Germline-derived CDR1 and CDR2 are GTSNPN and SVGIG (reference sequence). V was shortened by 3 bases and J by 5 bases, with 11 bases between the two germline ends. In DNA form, the CDR3 reads TGTGCCTGGAGCGGGACTCGGGATCAGCCCCAGCATTTT. Translating gives CAWSGTRDQPQHF.

The chain has TRBV2 and TRBJ1-4; no clear D. V was shortened by 2 bases and J by 7 bases, with 8 bases between the two germline ends. The CDR3 runs 13 residues. The germline gives CDR1 SNHLY, CDR2 FYNNEI. The CDR3 DNA reads TGTGCCAGCAGTGAACAGCCGGGTGAAAAACTGTTTTTT. This translates into CASSEQPGEKLFF.

The chain uses TRBV6-5 and TRBJ2-7; D tentatively reads TRBD1 or TRBD2 (5 bases each). CDR1 is MNHEY, CDR2 SVGAGI, per germline. V was cut by 0 bases and J by 2 bases, with 14 bases left in between. The CDR3 sequence is 16 residues long. CDR3 sequence reads: CASSYSIVGATYEQYF. Here the CDR3 DNA reads TGTGCCAGCAGTTACTCGATTGTCGGGGCAACCTACGAGCAGTACTTC.

The rearrangement uses TRBV28 and TRBJ2-5, with D possibly TRBD1 on 5 matching bases. The CDR3 consists of 14 residues. Germline assignment: CDR1 MDHEN and CDR2 SYDVKM. The V end lost 2 bases, the J end lost 11 bases, and 18 bases lay between the germline ends. The CDR3: CASSLTGDKGGQYF. CDR3 bases: TGTGCCAGCAGTTTAACAGGCGACAAGGGTGGGCAGTACTTC.

CDR3 bases: TGTGCCAGCAGTTCCTCCACCACAGCTAACTATGGCTACACCTTC. Protein: CASSSSTTANYGYTF. The chain links TRBV27 to TRBJ1-2; no firm D call. Deletions cut 4 bases from V and 0 bases from J, with 12 bases between. This CDR3 has 15 residues. The germline V gene encodes CDR1 MNHEY and CDR2 SMNVEV (reference sequence).

This chain's CDR3 is CASSYATSAAGELFF. CDR3 DNA sequence: TGTGCCAGCAGTTACGCGACTAGCGCCGCCGGGGAGCTGTTTTTT. The gene calls are TRBV6-6 and TRBJ2-2; 8 nucleotides align to TRBD2. Germline V gives CDR1 MNHNY, CDR2 SVGAGI (reference sequence). The V gene end was trimmed by 2 bases and the J gene end by 6 bases; junction bases not matched to a gene: 5. The CDR3 covers 15 residues.

This clone showed up just once. Within the sample, other DNA sequences also encode this same CDR3. This rearrangement joins TRBV5-1 to TRBJ1-1; no reliable D call. CDR3 length: 13 residues. V was pared by 0 bases and J by 4 bases, with 7 bases between. Germline values: CDR1 SGHRS, CDR2 YFSETQ. The DNA for the CDR3 is TGCGCCAGCAGCTTGGTGGGGAGCACTGAAGCTTTCTTT. It specifies CASSLVGSTEAFF.

The V call is TRBV28, the J call TRBJ2-7; 7 nucleotides align to TRBD1. V lost 3 bases, J lost 1 base, and 9 bases stayed unmatched. The CDR3 loop spans 16 amino acids. Germline V gives CDR1 MDHEN, CDR2 SYDVKM. CDR3: CASSFAIRDSSYEQYF. The CDR3 DNA sequence: TGTGCCAGCAGTTTCGCTATCCGGGACAGTTCCTACGAGCAGTACTTC.

J is TRBJ1-4 and V is TRBV7-9; TRBD1 is a possible D gene (6 bases). Germline CDR1 reads SEHNR; CDR2 reads FQNEAQ (reference sequence). V gave up 6 bases and J gave up 7 bases, with 15 bases separating them. CDR3 length: 14 amino acids. The CDR3 DNA sequence: TGTGCCAGCAGGAACGGTGGGGGCGGTGAAAAACTGTTTTTT. The encoded protein is CASRNGGGGEKLFF.

This sequence joins TRBV30 and TRBJ1-5; D might be TRBD1 (5 bases). CDR3 length: 16 amino acids. Deletions cut 1 base from V and 0 bases from J, with 13 bases between. Germline values: CDR1 GTSNPN, CDR2 SVGIG (reference sequence). The CDR3 DNA is TGTGCCTGGAGTGAGGGGCCGGGGTTTAGCAATCAGCCCCAGCATTTT. As protein: CAWSEGPGFSNQPQHF. Looking up the rest from reference TRBV30 and TRBJ1-5 gives the full variable domain: SQTIHQWPATLVQPVGSPLSLECTVEGTSNPNLYWYRQAAGRGLQLLFYSVGIGQISSEVPQNLSASRPQDRQFILSSKKLLLSDSGFYLCAWSEGPGFSNQPQHFGDGTRLSIL.